These 23 T cell receptor beta chains were sequenced from one sample in a study of T cell responses to AZD1222 COVID-19 vaccine. The repertoire was sequenced with immunoSEQ multiplex PCR; TCRdb's copy has only in-frame clones and lacks some. The sample includes about 84,000 clones, around 90% of them seen just once. Material: peripheral blood, obtained on day 0 of AZD1222 vaccination. The source of these receptors is an adult in good health.

This rearrangement joins TRBV6-5 to TRBJ1-1; the match to TRBD1 covers 11 bases. Germline V gene data show CDR1 as MNHEY and CDR2 as SVGAGI. The V gene end was trimmed by 5 bases and the J gene end by 5 bases; junction bases not matched to a gene: 7. The CDR3 is 15 residues long. The CDR3 spells CASSRPGQGATEAFF. The CDR3 coding sequence is TGTGCCAGCAGTCGGCCCGGACAGGGGGCGACTGAAGCTTTCTTT.

The chain is built from TRBV6-2 or TRBV6-3 and TRBJ1-5; a possible D gene is TRBD1 (6 bases). Germline V CDR1 and CDR2: MNHEY, SVGEGT. Trimming shortened V by 5 bases and J by 2 bases, and 13 bases separated the two germline ends. The CDR3 sequence is 15 residues long. This chain's CDR3 is CASSPLRGGNQPQHF. The CDR3 bases are TGTGCCAGCAGTCCGCTGAGGGGGGGCAATCAGCCCCAGCATTTT.

The chain recombines TRBV3-1 (or the pseudogene TRBV3-2) with TRBJ1-1; D unclear. Between the trimmed V and J ends, which lost 1 base and 8 bases, there was a span of 14 bases. The CDR3 runs to 14 residues. CDR1 is LGHDT, CDR2 YNNKEL, per germline (reference sequence). DNA of the CDR3: TGTGCCAGCAGCCAAGGGCAACGGTACCCCGAAGCTTTCTTT. Amino acids: CASSQGQRYPEAFF.

The chain joins TRBV11-1 to TRBJ2-7, with 12 bases that match TRBD2. This CDR3 comprises 14 residues. Looked up from germline, CDR1 is SGHAT and CDR2 is FQDESV (reference sequence). Trimming at V came to 6 bases and at J to 6 bases, leaving 6 bases not matched to a gene. The CDR3 region has the DNA TGTGCCAGCAGTCGAGGACTAGCGGGACCCGAGCAGTACTTC. Translated: CASSRGLAGPEQYF.

The rearrangement links TRBV19 to TRBJ1-1; no reliable D call. Germline V gives CDR1 LNHDA, CDR2 SQIVND (reference sequence). The CDR3 loop spans 13 amino acids. Deletions cut 5 bases from V and 1 base from J, with 8 bases between. The DNA of the CDR3 is TGTGCCAGTAGTCGTAGACCGAACACTGAAGCTTTCTTT. Protein product: CASSRRPNTEAFF.

In this sample, this clone turned up a few times. V and J are TRBV5-1 and TRBJ1-4; no clear D. The ends were cut back, 0 bases at V and 1 base at J, with 7 bases in the middle. The CDR3 is 15 amino acids. Germline V gives CDR1 SGHRS, CDR2 YFSETQ. CDR3 DNA sequence: TGCGCCAGCAGCTTGGGTCGGGGAACTAATGAAAAACTGTTTTTT. Translating gives CASSLGRGTNEKLFF. Complete variable domain (other parts from reference TRBV5-1 and TRBJ1-4): KAGVTQTPRYLIKTRGQQVTLSCSPISGHRSVSWYQQTPGQGLQFLFEYFSETQRNKGNFPGRFSGRQFSNSRSEMNVSTLELGDSALYLCASSLGRGTNEKLFFGSGTQLSVL.

A few counts support this clone. CDR3 nucleotide sequence: TGTGCCAGCGCGGAAGGGAGGACAGATACGCAGTATTTT. Its translation is CASAEGRTDTQYF. This chain connects TRBV7-3 to TRBJ2-3; tentative D call: TRBD2 (6 bases). V was cut by 8 bases and J by 3 bases, with 12 bases left in between. Germline lookup yields CDR1 SGHTA and CDR2 FQGTGA. CDR3 length: 13 residues.

The CDR3 DNA follows: TGTGCCAGCAGCTTAGGACCTTACAGTGCAACTAATGAAAAACTGTTTTTT. Translation gives CASSLGPYSATNEKLFF. This sequence joins TRBV11-2 and TRBJ1-4; D not resolved. Trimming removed 1 base from V and 0 bases from J, with 12 bases in between. The CDR3 extends over 17 amino acids. Per the germline V gene, CDR1 is SGHAT and CDR2 is FQNNGV.

The V call is TRBV11-2, the J call TRBJ2-2; possible D gene TRBD1, 6 bases. This CDR3 has 18 residues. Germline-derived CDR1 and CDR2 are SGHAT and FQNNGV. Trimming removed 1 base from V and 3 bases from J, with 18 bases in between. CDR3 nucleotides: TGTGCCAGCAGCTTAGGCGCACAGGGAAGAGGTTACACCGGGGAGCTGTTTTTT. Translating gives CASSLGAQGRGYTGELFF.

V and J are TRBV3-1 (or the pseudogene TRBV3-2) and TRBJ1-1; 10 nucleotides align to TRBD1. The ends lost 4 bases at V and 0 bases at J; junction bases unmatched: 5. This CDR3 contains 16 residues. Germline loops: CDR1 LGHDT, CDR2 YNNKEL (reference sequence). CDR3 region: CASSPPDRGMNTEAFF. DNA of the CDR3: TGTGCCAGCAGCCCCCCGGACAGGGGGATGAACACTGAAGCTTTCTTT.

This clone was observed once. This chain uses TRBV5-1 with TRBJ2-1, with a possible D match to TRBD2 (6 bases). Germline CDR1 reads SGHRS; CDR2 reads YFSETQ. Between the trimmed V and J ends, which lost 4 bases and 8 bases, there was a span of 16 bases. The CDR3 loop spans 14 amino acids. The CDR3 region is CASSQAGAEDEQFF. The CDR3 DNA sequence: TGCGCCAGCAGCCAAGCGGGCGCTGAGGATGAGCAGTTCTTC.

This clone came up once. The J gene is TRBJ2-1, the V gene TRBV7-9, with TRBD2 identical over 12 bases. The germline V gene has CDR1 SEHNR and CDR2 FQNEAQ (reference sequence). The CDR3 contains 16 residues. V lost 5 bases, J lost 4 bases, and 6 bases stayed unmatched. CDR3 sequence (DNA): TGTGCCAGCAGCCTCGGGACTAGCGGGCCTTACAATGAGCAGTTCTTC. It is translated as CASSLGTSGPYNEQFF.

This clone was seen once. The J gene is TRBJ2-1, the V gene TRBV12-5; TRBD2 matches 7 bases. CDR1 LGHNT and CDR2 FRNRAP come from the germline V gene. The CDR3 is made up of 17 amino acids. The trim removed 3 bases at V and 11 bases at J, leaving 19 bases unmatched. CDR3 in DNA: TGTGCTAGTGGTTTTTACCAGTGGGAGGGCCTGGAACTTAAGCAGTTCTTC. Its translation: CASGFYQWEGLELKQFF.

V usage is TRBV12-3 or TRBV12-4 and J usage is TRBJ1-2; 7 positions match TRBD1. The CDR3 runs to 13 residues. Trimming removed 5 bases from V and 2 bases from J; junction bases left unmatched: 2. As DNA, the CDR3 is TGTGCCAGCAGTCCAGGGGGAAACTATGGCTACACCTTC. Its protein is CASSPGGNYGYTF.

V gene TRBV7-9 combines with J gene TRBJ1-2; possibly TRBD1 for D (6 bases). There are 16 residues in the CDR3. CDR1 is SEHNR, CDR2 FQNEAQ, per germline (reference sequence). Trimming shortened V by 0 bases and J by 0 bases, and 11 bases separated the two germline ends. The CDR3 sequence: CASSLALDSPNYGYTF. The CDR3 DNA sequence: TGTGCCAGCAGCTTAGCCCTGGACAGTCCTAACTATGGCTACACCTTC.

The chain links TRBV7-2 to TRBJ1-2; the D is unclear. CDR1 is SGHTA and CDR2 is FQGNSA in the germline V gene. The length of the CDR3 is 16 residues. V was shortened by 2 bases and J by 0 bases, with 13 bases between the two germline ends. CDR3 residues: CASSLKGIRPNYGYTF. In DNA, the CDR3 is TGTGCCAGCAGCTTAAAAGGAATCCGGCCTAACTATGGCTACACCTTC.

V and J are TRBV10-3 and TRBJ1-1, with a possible D match to TRBD1 (5 bases). The CDR3 covers 13 residues. V dropped 10 bases and J dropped 0 bases, with 12 bases sitting between them. CDR1 is ENHRY, CDR2 SYGVKD, per germline. CDR3 DNA sequence: TGTGCCACCGAAGGGGATTTGAACACTGAAGCTTTCTTT. This translates into CATEGDLNTEAFF.

This clone was observed a single time. This chain joins TRBV9 and TRBJ1-3, with 9 bases aligning to TRBD1. The CDR3 spans 15 residues. In germline, CDR1 is SGDLS, CDR2 YYNGEE. V was clipped by 2 bases and J by 3 bases; unmatched bases: 3. CDR3 coding DNA: TGTGCCAGCAGCGTTGGACAGGGGATTGGAAACACCATATATTTT. Translated, it gives CASSVGQGIGNTIYF.

V is TRBV9 and J is TRBJ2-2, with D possibly TRBD1 on 5 matching bases. The CDR3 sequence is 16 residues long. V lost 0 bases and J 6 bases, leaving 15 bases between the germline ends. CDR1 and CDR2 (germline): SGDLS, YYNGEE. CDR3 loop: CASSVVQPGAPGELFF. The CDR3 nucleotides read TGTGCCAGCAGCGTAGTTCAACCTGGGGCACCCGGGGAGCTGTTTTTT.

CDR3 in DNA: TGTGCCTGGAGTAACGGACAGAATGAAGCTTTCTTT. Residues: CAWSNGQNEAFF. This chain connects TRBV30 to TRBJ1-1; D may be TRBD1 (6 bases). The CDR3 has 12 residues. V lost 2 bases, J lost 7 bases, and 11 bases lay in between. Germline values: CDR1 GTSNPN, CDR2 SVGIG (reference sequence). The whole variable domain, filled in from reference TRBV30 and TRBJ1-1, reads SQTIHQWPATLVQPVGSPLSLECTVEGTSNPNLYWYRQAAGRGLQLLFYSVGIGQISSEVPQNLSASRPQDRQFILSSKKLLLSDSGFYLCAWSNGQNEAFFGQGTRLTVV.

V is TRBV2 and J is TRBJ2-5; TRBD2 might be the D (5 bases). Germline CDR1 and CDR2: SNHLY and FYNNEI. The CDR3 contains 12 residues. Trimming took off 4 bases at V and 2 bases at J, with 5 bases between the two ends. CDR3 region: CASSGGQETQYF. The DNA for the CDR3 is TGTGCCAGCAGTGGAGGGCAAGAGACCCAGTACTTC.

The chain uses TRBV19 and TRBJ1-4, with D tentatively TRBD1 (6 bases). V gave up 5 bases and J gave up 3 bases, with 13 bases separating them. CDR1 is LNHDA and CDR2 is SQIVND in the germline V gene (reference sequence). The CDR3 covers 15 residues. The CDR3 sequence: CASSAQTGPNEKLFF. DNA for the CDR3: TGTGCCAGTAGTGCCCAGACAGGACCTAATGAAAAACTGTTTTTT. Drawing the rest from reference TRBV19 and TRBJ1-4, the complete variable domain is DGGITQSPKYLFRKEGQNVTLSCEQNLNHDAMYWYRQDPGQGLRLIYYSQIVNDFQKGDIAEGYSVSREKKESFPLTVTSAQKNPTAFYLCASSAQTGPNEKLFFGSGTQLSVL.

J is TRBJ1-6 and V is TRBV27; 7 nucleotides line up with TRBD1. The CDR3 is 14 residues long. The V gene's germline CDR1 is MNHEY and CDR2 SMNVEV (reference sequence). Trimming at V came to 6 bases and at J to 7 bases, leaving 6 bases not matched to a gene. The CDR3 bases are TGTGCCAGCAGATGGACAGGAGAAAATTCACCCCTCCACTTT. Protein: CASRWTGENSPLHF.